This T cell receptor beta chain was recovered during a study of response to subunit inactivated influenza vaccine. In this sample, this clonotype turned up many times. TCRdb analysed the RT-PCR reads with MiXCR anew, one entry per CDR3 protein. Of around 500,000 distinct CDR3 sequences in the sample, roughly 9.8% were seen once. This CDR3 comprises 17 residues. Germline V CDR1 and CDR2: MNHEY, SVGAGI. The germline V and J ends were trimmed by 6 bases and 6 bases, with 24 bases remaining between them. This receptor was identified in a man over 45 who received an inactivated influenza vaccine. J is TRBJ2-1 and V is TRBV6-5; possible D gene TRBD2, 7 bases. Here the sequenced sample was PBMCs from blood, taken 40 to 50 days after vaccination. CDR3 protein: CASSYTGKVGGRNEQFF. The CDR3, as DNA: TGTGCCAGCAGCTACACAGGGAAAGTCGGGGGGCGCAATGAGCAGTTCTTC.